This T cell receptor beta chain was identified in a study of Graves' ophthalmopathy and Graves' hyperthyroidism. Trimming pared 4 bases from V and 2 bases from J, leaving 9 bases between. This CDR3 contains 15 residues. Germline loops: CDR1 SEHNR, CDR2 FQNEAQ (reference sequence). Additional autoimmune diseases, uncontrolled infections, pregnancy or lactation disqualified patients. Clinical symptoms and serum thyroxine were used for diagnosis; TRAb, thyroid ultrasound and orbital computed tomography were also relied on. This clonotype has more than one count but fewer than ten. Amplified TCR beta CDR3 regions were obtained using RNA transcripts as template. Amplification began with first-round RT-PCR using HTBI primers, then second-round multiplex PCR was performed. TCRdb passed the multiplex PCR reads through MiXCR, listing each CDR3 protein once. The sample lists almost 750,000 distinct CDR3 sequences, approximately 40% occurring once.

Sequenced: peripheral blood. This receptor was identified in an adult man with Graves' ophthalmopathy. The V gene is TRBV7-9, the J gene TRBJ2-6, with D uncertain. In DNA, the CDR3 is TGTGCCAGCAGCTCCCACAAGGCTGGGGCCAACGTCCTGACTTTC. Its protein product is CASSSHKAGANVLTF.